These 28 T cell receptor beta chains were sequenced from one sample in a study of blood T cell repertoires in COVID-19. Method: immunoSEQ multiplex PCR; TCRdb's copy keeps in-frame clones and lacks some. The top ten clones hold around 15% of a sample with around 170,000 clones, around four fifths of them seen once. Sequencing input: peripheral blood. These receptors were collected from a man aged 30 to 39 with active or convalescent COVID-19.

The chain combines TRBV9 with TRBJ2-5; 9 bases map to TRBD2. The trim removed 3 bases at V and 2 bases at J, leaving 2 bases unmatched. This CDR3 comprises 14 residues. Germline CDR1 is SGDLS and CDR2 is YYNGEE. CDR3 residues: CASSGSGGQETQYF. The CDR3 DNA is TGTGCCAGCAGCGGGAGCGGGGGGCAAGAGACCCAGTACTTC. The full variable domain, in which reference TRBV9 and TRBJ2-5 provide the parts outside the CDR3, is DSGVTQTPKHLITATGQRVTLRCSPRSGDLSVYWYQQSLDQGLQFLIQYYNGEERAKGNILERFSAQQFPDLHSELNLSSLELGDSALYFCASSGSGGQETQYFGPGTRLLVL.

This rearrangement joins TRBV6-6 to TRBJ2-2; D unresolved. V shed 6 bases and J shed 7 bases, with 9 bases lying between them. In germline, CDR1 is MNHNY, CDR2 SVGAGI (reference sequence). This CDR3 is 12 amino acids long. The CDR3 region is CASSLLIGELFF. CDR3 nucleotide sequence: TGTGCCAGCAGCCTATTAATCGGGGAGCTGTTTTTT.

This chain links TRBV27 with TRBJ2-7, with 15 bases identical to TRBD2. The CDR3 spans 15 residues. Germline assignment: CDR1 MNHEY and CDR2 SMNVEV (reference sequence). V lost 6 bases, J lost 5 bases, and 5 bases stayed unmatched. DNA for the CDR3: TGTGCCAGCAGCACCTGGACTAGCGGGAGGGACGAGCAGTACTTC. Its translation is CASSTWTSGRDEQYF.

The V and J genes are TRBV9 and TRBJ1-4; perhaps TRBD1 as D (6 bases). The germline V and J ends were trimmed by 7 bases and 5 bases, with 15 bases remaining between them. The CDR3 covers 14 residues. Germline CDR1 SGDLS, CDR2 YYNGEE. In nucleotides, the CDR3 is TGTGCCAGCCAGACGGGGGGCATCAATGAAAAACTGTTTTTT. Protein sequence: CASQTGGINEKLFF.

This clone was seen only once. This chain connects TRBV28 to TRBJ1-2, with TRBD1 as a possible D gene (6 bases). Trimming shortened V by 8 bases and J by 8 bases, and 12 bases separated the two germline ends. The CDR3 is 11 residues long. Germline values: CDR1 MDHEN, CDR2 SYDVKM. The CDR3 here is CASGGRVGYTF. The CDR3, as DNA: TGTGCCAGCGGGGGCCGGGTGGGCTACACCTTC.

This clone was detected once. CDR3 nucleotide sequence: TGTGCCAGCTCACCACAGGGGGGGCCAGATGGCTACACCTTC. This encodes CASSPQGGPDGYTF. The chain is built from TRBV18 and TRBJ1-2; tentative D call: TRBD1 (6 bases). This CDR3 region has 14 residues. Trimming removed 1 base from V and 6 bases from J, with 12 bases in between. Germline CDR1 is KGHSH and CDR2 is LQKENI.

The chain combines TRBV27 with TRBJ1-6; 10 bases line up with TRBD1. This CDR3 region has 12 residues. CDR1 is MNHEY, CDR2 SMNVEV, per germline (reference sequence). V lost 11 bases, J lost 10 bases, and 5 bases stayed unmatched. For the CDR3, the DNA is TGTGCCGCGGGACAGGGGAAGTCACCCCTCCACTTT. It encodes CAAGQGKSPLHF.

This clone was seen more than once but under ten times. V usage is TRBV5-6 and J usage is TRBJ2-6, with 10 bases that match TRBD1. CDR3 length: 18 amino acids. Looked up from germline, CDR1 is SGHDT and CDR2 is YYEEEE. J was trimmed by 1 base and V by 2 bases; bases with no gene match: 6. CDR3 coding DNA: TGTGCCAGCAGCTTTTGGGGACAGGGGATGTCTGGGGCCAACGTCCTGACTTTC. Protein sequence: CASSFWGQGMSGANVLTF.

The DNA for the CDR3 is TGTGCCACCAGTGATTCCACCGAGGGAGGGAGGGAGACCCAGTACTTC. The encoded protein is CATSDSTEGGRETQYF. The chain links TRBV24-1 to TRBJ2-5; 7 nucleotides line up with TRBD2. The CDR3 length is 16 residues. Germline CDR1 is KGHDR and CDR2 is SFDVKD. The junction had 10 bases not matched to a gene; V was cut back by 2 bases and J by 5 bases.

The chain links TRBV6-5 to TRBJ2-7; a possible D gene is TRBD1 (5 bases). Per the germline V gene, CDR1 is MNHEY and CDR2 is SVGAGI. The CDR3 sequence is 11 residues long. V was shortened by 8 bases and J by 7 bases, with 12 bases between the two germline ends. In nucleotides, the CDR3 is TGTGCCAGCGTTATGGGGCAAGAGCAGTACTTC. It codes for CASVMGQEQYF.

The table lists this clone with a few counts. The CDR3 DNA is TGTGCCAGCACCGGCGGGAGACAAGGCGGCTACACCTTC. Translating gives CASTGGRQGGYTF. The chain combines TRBV18 with TRBJ1-2; no clear D gene. V lost 8 bases, J lost 8 bases, and 18 bases lay in between. The CDR3 sequence is 13 residues long. Germline assignment: CDR1 KGHSH and CDR2 LQKENI. Full variable domain (outside the CDR3, taken from reference TRBV18 and TRBJ1-2): NAGVMQNPRHLVRRRGQEARLRCSPMKGHSHVYWYRQLPEEGLKFMVYLQKENIIDESGMPKERFSAEFPKEGPSILRIQQVVRGDSAAYFCASTGGRQGGYTFGSGTRLTVV.

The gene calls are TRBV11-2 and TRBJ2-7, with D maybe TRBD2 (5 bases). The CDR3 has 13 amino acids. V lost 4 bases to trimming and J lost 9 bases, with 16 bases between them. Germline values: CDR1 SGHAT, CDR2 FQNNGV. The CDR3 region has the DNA TGTGCCAGCAGCTCCCAGCGGCACACCGGGCAGTACGTC. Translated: CASSSQRHTGQYV.

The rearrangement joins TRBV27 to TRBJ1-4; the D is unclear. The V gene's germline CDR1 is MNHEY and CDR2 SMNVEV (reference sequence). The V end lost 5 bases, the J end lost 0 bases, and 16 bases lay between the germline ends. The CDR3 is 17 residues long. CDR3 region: CASSAERPPATNEKLFF. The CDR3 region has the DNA TGTGCCAGCAGTGCGGAGCGACCTCCGGCAACTAATGAAAAACTGTTTTTT.

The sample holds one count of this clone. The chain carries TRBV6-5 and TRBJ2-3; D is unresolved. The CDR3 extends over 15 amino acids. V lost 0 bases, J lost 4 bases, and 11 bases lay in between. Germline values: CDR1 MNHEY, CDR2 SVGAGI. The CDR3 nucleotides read TGTGCCAGCAGTTACTCGGGCGATCTGGCAGATACGCAGTATTTT. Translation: CASSYSGDLADTQYF.

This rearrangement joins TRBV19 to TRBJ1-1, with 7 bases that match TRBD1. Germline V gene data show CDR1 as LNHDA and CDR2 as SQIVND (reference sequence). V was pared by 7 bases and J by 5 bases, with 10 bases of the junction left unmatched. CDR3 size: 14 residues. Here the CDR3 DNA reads TGTGCCAGTACTGAGACAGGGCGGGTAACTGAAGCTTTCTTT. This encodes CASTETGRVTEAFF.

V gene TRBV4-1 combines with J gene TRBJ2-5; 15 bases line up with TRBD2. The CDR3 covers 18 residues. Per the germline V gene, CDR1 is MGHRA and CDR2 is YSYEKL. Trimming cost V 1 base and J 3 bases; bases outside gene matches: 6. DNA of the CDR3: TGCGCCAGCAGCCAAGGTGTAGGACTAGCGGGGGGGAAAGAGACCCAGTACTTC. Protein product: CASSQGVGLAGGKETQYF.

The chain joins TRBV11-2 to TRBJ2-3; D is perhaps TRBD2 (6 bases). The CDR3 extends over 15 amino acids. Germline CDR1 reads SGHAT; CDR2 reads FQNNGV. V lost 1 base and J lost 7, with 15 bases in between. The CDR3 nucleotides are TGTGCCAGCAGCTTAGTCATCGGGGGACGAAATACGCAGTATTTT. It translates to CASSLVIGGRNTQYF.

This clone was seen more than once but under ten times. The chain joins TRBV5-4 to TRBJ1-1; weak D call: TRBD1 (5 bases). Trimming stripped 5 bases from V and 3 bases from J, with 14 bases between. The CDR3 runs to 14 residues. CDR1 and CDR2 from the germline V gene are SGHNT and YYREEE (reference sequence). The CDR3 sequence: CASRAGGAYTEAFF. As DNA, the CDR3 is TGTGCCAGCAGGGCGGGAGGGGCCTACACTGAAGCTTTCTTT.

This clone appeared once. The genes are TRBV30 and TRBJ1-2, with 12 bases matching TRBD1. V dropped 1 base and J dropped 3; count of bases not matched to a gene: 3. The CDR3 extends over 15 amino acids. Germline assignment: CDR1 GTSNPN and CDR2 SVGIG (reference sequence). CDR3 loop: CAWSAGTGGYYGYTF. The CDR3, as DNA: TGTGCCTGGAGTGCCGGGACAGGGGGCTACTATGGCTACACCTTC.

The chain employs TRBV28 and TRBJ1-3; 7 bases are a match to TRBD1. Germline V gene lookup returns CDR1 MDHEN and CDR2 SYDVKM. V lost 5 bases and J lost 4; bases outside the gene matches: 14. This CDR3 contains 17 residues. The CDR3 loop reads CASSPYGGTAAGNTIYF. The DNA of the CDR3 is TGTGCCAGCAGTCCCTACGGTGGGACAGCGGCCGGAAACACCATATATTTT.

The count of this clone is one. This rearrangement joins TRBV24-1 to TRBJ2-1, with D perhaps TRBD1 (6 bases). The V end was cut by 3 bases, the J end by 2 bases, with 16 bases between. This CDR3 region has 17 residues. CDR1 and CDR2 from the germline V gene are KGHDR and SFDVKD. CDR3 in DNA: TGTGCCACCAGTGATCCGGCAGGGGAGCCAACCTACAATGAGCAGTTCTTC. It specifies CATSDPAGEPTYNEQFF.

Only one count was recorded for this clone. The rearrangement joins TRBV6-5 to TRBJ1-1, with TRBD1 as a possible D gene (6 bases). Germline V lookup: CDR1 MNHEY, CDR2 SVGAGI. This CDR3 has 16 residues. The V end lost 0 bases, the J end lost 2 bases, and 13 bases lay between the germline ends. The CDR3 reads CASSYSDWTANTEAFF. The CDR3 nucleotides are TGTGCCAGCAGTTACTCGGATTGGACAGCTAACACTGAAGCTTTCTTT.

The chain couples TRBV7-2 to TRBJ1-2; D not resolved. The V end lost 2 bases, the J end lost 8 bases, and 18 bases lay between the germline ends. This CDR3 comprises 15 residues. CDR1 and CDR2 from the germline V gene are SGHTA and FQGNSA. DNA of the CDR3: TGTGCCAGCAGCTTAAAAGAGCTCTATGTGGGCGGCTACACCTTC. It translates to CASSLKELYVGGYTF.

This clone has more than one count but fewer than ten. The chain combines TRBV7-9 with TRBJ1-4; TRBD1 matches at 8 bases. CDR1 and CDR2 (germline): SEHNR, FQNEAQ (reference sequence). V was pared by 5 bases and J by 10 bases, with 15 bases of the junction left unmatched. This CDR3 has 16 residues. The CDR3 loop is CASSHGQGGTGGKLFF. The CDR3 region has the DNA TGTGCCAGCAGCCACGGACAGGGCGGGACGGGTGGAAAACTGTTTTTT.

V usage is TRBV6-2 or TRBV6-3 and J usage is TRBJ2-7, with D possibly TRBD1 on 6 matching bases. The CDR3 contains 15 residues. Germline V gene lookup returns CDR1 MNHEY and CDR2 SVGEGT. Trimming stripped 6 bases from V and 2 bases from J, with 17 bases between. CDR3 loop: CASSSFLGDTYEQYF. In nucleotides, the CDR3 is TGTGCCAGCAGCTCCTTTCTCGGGGACACCTACGAGCAGTACTTC.

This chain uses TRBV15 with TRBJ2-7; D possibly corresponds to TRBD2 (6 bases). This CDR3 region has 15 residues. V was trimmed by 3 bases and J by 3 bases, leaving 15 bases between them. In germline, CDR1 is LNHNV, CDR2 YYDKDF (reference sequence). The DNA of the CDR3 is TGTGCCACCAGCAGGAATGGGGGGTCGAGCTACGAGCAGTACTTC. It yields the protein CATSRNGGSSYEQYF.

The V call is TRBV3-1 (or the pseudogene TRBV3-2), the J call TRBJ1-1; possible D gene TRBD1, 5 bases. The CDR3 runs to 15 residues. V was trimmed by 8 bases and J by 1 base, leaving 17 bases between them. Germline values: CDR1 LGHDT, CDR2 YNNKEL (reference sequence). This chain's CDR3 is CASGGRVRGNTEAFF. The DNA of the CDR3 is TGTGCCAGCGGGGGGAGGGTCCGCGGGAACACTGAAGCTTTCTTT.

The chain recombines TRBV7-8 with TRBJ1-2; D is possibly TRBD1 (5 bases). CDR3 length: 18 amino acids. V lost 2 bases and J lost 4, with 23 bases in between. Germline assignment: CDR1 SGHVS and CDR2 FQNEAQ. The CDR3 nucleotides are TGTGCCAGCAGCTTAAGTTGGGGTCCGATGCGGGGGAGCTATGGCTACACCTTC. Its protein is CASSLSWGPMRGSYGYTF. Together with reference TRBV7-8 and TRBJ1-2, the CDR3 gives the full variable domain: GAGVSQSPRYKVAKRGQDVALRCDPISGHVSLFWYQQALGQGPEFLTYFQNEAQLDKSGLPSDRFFAERPEGSVSTLKIQRTQQEDSAVYLCASSLSWGPMRGSYGYTFGSGTRLTVV.